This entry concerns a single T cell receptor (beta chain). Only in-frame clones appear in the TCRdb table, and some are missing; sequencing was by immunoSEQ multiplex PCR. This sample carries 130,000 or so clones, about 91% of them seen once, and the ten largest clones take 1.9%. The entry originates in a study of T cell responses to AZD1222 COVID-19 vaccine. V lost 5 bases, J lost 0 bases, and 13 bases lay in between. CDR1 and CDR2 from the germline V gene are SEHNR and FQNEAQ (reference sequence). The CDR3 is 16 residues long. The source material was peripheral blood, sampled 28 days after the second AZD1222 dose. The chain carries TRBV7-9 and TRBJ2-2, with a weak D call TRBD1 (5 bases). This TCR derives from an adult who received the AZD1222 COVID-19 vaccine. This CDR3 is CASSPVDSANTGELFF. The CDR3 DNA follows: TGTGCCAGCAGCCCTGTCGACAGCGCGAACACCGGGGAGCTGTTTTTT.